The sample holds a few counts of the clone carrying this TCR beta chain. The PCR had 60 Vbeta and 13 Jbeta primers. TCRdb's table, derived via immunoSEQ multiplex PCR, lists solely in-frame clones and lacks some. There are some 63,000 clones in the sample; over 70% occur only once, and 3% to 4.5% lies in the top ten. The CDR3 contains 14 residues. With 6 bases removed from V and 0 bases from J, the gap between germline ends came to 8 bases. The germline gives CDR1 MDHEN, CDR2 SYDVKM. The data originate from a study of cytomegalovirus exposure and HLA in healthy donors. The sample taken for sequencing was PBMCs. The V gene is TRBV28, the J gene TRBJ2-2; D is ambiguous. This receptor was taken from a woman aged 40 to 50 in good health and CMV-seronegative. The CDR3 DNA sequence: TGTGCCAGCAGGACAAACCCGAACACCGGGGAGCTGTTTTTT. Its protein is CASRTNPNTGELFF.